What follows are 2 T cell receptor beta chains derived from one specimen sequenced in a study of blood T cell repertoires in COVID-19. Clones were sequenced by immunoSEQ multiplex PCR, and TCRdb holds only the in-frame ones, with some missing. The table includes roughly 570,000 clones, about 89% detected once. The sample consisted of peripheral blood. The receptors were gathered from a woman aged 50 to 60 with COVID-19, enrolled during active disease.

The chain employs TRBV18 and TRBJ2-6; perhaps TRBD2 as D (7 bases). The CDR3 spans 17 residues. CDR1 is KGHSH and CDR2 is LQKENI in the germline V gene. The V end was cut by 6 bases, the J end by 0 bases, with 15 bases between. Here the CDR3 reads CASSERGGGSGANVLTF. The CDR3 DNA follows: TGTGCCAGCTCCGAGAGAGGGGGGGGCTCTGGGGCCAACGTCCTGACTTTC.

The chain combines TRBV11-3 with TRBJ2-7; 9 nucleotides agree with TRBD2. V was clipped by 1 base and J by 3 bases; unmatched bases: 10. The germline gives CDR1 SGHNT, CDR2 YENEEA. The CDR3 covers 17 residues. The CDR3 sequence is CASSLGGAGGPLYEQYF. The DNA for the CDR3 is TGTGCCAGCAGCTTAGGAGGAGCGGGGGGCCCCCTCTACGAGCAGTACTTC. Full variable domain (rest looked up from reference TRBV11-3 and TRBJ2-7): EAGVVQSPRYKIIEKKQPVAFWCNPISGHNTLYWYLQNLGQGPELLIRYENEEAVDDSQLPKDRFSAERLKGVDSTLKIQPAELGDSAVYLCASSLGGAGGPLYEQYFGPGTRLTVT.